What follows are 13 T cell receptor beta chains derived from one specimen sequenced in a study of blood T cell repertoires in COVID-19. Generated by immunoSEQ multiplex PCR, the TCRdb table keeps only in-frame clones and is missing some. Of fewer than 80,000 clones in the sample, around 79% were seen once. Material: peripheral blood. The receptors come from a man between 60 and 70 years old with acute or convalescent COVID-19.

The CDR3 is CASSPIRGPPNEKLFF. The CDR3 region has the DNA TGTGCCAGCTCCCCAATCAGGGGGCCACCTAATGAAAAACTGTTTTTT. The chain links TRBV18 to TRBJ1-4; 8 bases agree with TRBD1. CDR1 KGHSH and CDR2 LQKENI come from the germline V gene. With V trimmed by 6 bases and J by 3 bases, 9 bases remained unmatched. This CDR3 region has 16 residues.

DNA of the CDR3: TGTGCCAGTAGTATTCGGTCCGGGGAGCTGTTTTTT. Protein sequence: CASSIRSGELFF. The rearrangement joins TRBV19 to TRBJ2-2; D is uncertain. V was clipped by 3 bases and J by 6 bases, with 5 bases between them. From germline, CDR1 is LNHDA and CDR2 SQIVND (reference sequence). CDR3 length equals 12 residues.

This clone turned up a few times. The rearrangement uses TRBV9 and TRBJ2-5; possibly TRBD2 for D (7 bases). CDR3 size: 16 residues. From germline, CDR1 is SGDLS and CDR2 YYNGEE. The V end lost 1 base, the J end lost 2 bases, and 15 bases lay between the germline ends. This CDR3 reads CASSVSGGLGQETQYF. The DNA for the CDR3 is TGTGCCAGCAGCGTATCCGGGGGGCTGGGGCAAGAGACCCAGTACTTC.

This chain connects TRBV5-4 to TRBJ2-1, with 8 nucleotides matching TRBD2. CDR3 length: 16 residues. Germline V gives CDR1 SGHNT, CDR2 YYREEE (reference sequence). After removal of 0 bases from V and 8 bases from J, the junction contained 10 bases not matched to a gene. The CDR3 region is CASSLGAGSGTDEQFF. CDR3 DNA sequence: TGTGCCAGCAGCTTGGGGGCCGGTAGCGGGACCGATGAGCAGTTCTTC.

The chain is built from TRBV4-1 and TRBJ2-2; D gene uncertain. V lost 8 bases and J lost 4, with 11 bases in between. CDR1 MGHRA and CDR2 YSYEKL come from the germline V gene. This CDR3 spans 13 amino acids. DNA for the CDR3: TGCGCCAGCGGCCCGGTTGGCACCGGGGAGCTGTTTTTT. Its translation: CASGPVGTGELFF.

In its sample, this clone was seen a few times. V gene TRBV6-1 combines with J gene TRBJ2-7; TRBD1 might be the D (6 bases). With 1 base removed from V and 6 bases from J, the gap between germline ends came to 13 bases. The CDR3 spans 14 residues. The germline gives CDR1 MNHNS, CDR2 SASEGT. The DNA for the CDR3 is TGTGCCAGCAGTGAAGGGGGACACTCTACCGAGCAGTACTTC. It encodes CASSEGGHSTEQYF.

CDR3 in DNA: TGTGCCAGCAGCCCTCCCGGGACAGGGACTGGCTACACCTTC. Protein product: CASSPPGTGTGYTF. The rearrangement links TRBV4-2 to TRBJ1-2, with 9 bases aligning to TRBD1. The J segment lost 7 bases and the V segment lost 4 bases, leaving 7 bases of the junction unmatched. Per germline, CDR1 LGHNA and CDR2 YNFKEQ. The CDR3 is 14 residues long.

This chain connects TRBV5-6 to TRBJ2-3, with D possibly TRBD2 on 6 matching bases. The CDR3 runs 14 residues. CDR1 and CDR2 from the germline V gene are SGHDT and YYEEEE. The V end lost 1 base, the J end lost 6 bases, and 12 bases lay between the germline ends. The CDR3 here is CASSLTSPRDTQYF. CDR3 bases: TGTGCCAGCAGCTTGACTAGCCCTCGGGATACGCAGTATTTT.

The count of this clone is one. The junction does not match germline at one end; this may be a read error. V gene TRBV11-2 combines with J gene TRBJ2-4, with 10 bases aligning to TRBD2. Germline values: CDR1 SGHAT, CDR2 FQNNGV. The CDR3 is made up of 13 amino acids. The CDR3 DNA sequence: TGTGCCAGCAGCTTAGCAGCGGGGGGGCATGCGGACTTC. Protein sequence: CASSLAAGGHADF. Filled out from reference TRBV11-2 and TRBJ2-4, the complete variable domain reads EAGVAQSPRYKIIEKRQSVAFWCNPISGHATLYWYQQILGQGPKLLIQFQNNGVVDDSQLPKDRFSAERLKGVDSTLKIQPAKLEDSAVYLCASSLAAGGHADFGAGTRLSVL.

The J gene is TRBJ2-1, the V gene TRBV19; no clear D gene. V gave up 2 bases and J gave up 0 bases, with 11 bases separating them. This CDR3 contains 16 residues. In germline, CDR1 is LNHDA, CDR2 SQIVND (reference sequence). The CDR3 is CASSIRPWSSYNEQFF. In nucleotides, the CDR3 is TGTGCCAGTAGTATACGTCCGTGGAGCTCCTACAATGAGCAGTTCTTC.

This chain joins TRBV5-1 and TRBJ2-3; D is perhaps TRBD2 (6 bases). Trimming took off 1 base at V and 5 bases at J, with 11 bases between the two ends. CDR3 length: 14 residues. In germline, CDR1 is SGHRS, CDR2 YFSETQ. Written as DNA, the CDR3 is TGCGCCAGCAGCTTGTGGCTAGCGAGAGATACGCAGTATTTT. It translates to CASSLWLARDTQYF. Full variable domain (rest looked up from reference TRBV5-1 and TRBJ2-3): KAGVTQTPRYLIKTRGQQVTLSCSPISGHRSVSWYQQTPGQGLQFLFEYFSETQRNKGNFPGRFSGRQFSNSRSEMNVSTLELGDSALYLCASSLWLARDTQYFGPGTRLTVL.

This clone occurred once. V is TRBV5-1 and J is TRBJ1-2, with 9 bases fitting TRBD1. V lost 5 bases, J lost 5 bases, and 7 bases stayed unmatched. Germline V gene sequence: CDR1 SGHRS, CDR2 YFSETQ. This CDR3 spans 14 amino acids. The CDR3: CASSWDRAEYGYTF. The CDR3 DNA follows: TGCGCCAGCAGTTGGGACAGGGCAGAGTATGGCTACACCTTC.

This chain connects TRBV6-5 to TRBJ2-7; D uncertain. Trimming removed 2 bases from V and 7 bases from J, with 12 bases in between. The CDR3 runs to 13 residues. Germline V gene sequence: CDR1 MNHEY, CDR2 SVGAGI. The CDR3 region has the DNA TGTGCCAGCAGTTACGAACATGGGCCTGAGCAGTACTTC. It translates to CASSYEHGPEQYF.